A single sample is the source of the 13 T cell receptor beta chains below, sequenced in a study of blood T cells in healthy people across ages. For the second PCR, which ran for roughly 6 to 11 cycles, a sample-barcoded 5' primer and a J-beta primer mix were used. TCRdb ran MiXCR on the 5' RACE reads and lists one entry per CDR3 protein. Among roughly 1.9 million distinct CDR3 sequences listed, roughly 43% were seen once. The specimen sequenced was blood. The receptors originated from a human donor in good health.

This clonotype was seen a few times. The junction departs from the called germline gene at one end, perhaps through a read error. The V and J genes are TRBV4-1 and TRBJ1-4; D may be TRBD1 (6 bases). The CDR3 extends over 15 amino acids. Germline CDR1 is MGHRA and CDR2 is YSYEKL. In nucleotides, the CDR3 is TGCGCCAGCAGCCAAGTTTGGGGGGCTGATGAAAAACCGTTTTTT. Its translation: CASSQVWGADEKPFF.

V and J are TRBV27 and TRBJ1-2; D is undetermined. The CDR3 has 14 residues. Germline CDR1 reads MNHEY; CDR2 reads SMNVEV (reference sequence). V was trimmed by 7 bases and J by 8 bases, leaving 20 bases between them. CDR3 bases: TGTGCCAGCAAGCCCGACACCCGGGATCCGGGCTACACCTTC. This gives the protein CASKPDTRDPGYTF.

As concerns this clonotype: At one boundary the junction diverges from the germline segment, which might be a read error. The J gene is TRBJ1-5, the V gene TRBV12-3 or TRBV12-4; no firm D call. This CDR3 is 13 amino acids long. This CDR3 reads CTSSTASGNLQHF. CDR3 DNA sequence: TGTACCAGCAGTACAGCGTCCGGGAACCTCCAGCATTTT.

The rearrangement links TRBV5-1 to TRBJ2-5; possible D gene TRBD2, 6 bases. This CDR3 has 15 residues. Germline CDR1 and CDR2: SGHRS and YFSETQ. V shed 4 bases and J shed 5 bases, with 18 bases lying between them. This CDR3 reads CASSRGTYQRETQYF. The CDR3 nucleotides are TGCGCCAGCAGCCGCGGGACTTACCAAAGGGAGACCCAGTACTTC. Supplemented by reference TRBV5-1 and TRBJ2-5, the full variable domain reads KAGVTQTPRYLIKTRGQQVTLSCSPISGHRSVSWYQQTPGQGLQFLFEYFSETQRNKGNFPGRFSGRQFSNSRSEMNVSTLELGDSALYLCASSRGTYQRETQYFGPGTRLLVL.

The chain is built from TRBV7-6 and TRBJ1-1, with D perhaps matching TRBD1 (5 bases). The CDR3 extends over 14 amino acids. Germline values: CDR1 SGHVS, CDR2 FNYEAQ. V was cut by 1 base and J by 5 bases, with 11 bases left in between. CDR3 protein: CASSLDQGVTEAFF. The DNA of the CDR3 is TGTGCCAGCAGCTTAGACCAGGGTGTGACTGAAGCTTTCTTT.

This clonotype showed up just a few times. The CDR3 DNA follows: TGCAGCGGGCGGCGCATCAACACTGAAGCTTTCTTT. Translating gives CSGRRINTEAFF. The V gene is TRBV29-1, the J gene TRBJ1-1; no clear D gene. Germline V gene data show CDR1 as SQVTM and CDR2 as ANQGSEA. The CDR3 has 12 residues. V was trimmed by 7 bases and J by 2 bases, leaving 11 bases between them.

The chain couples TRBV7-9 to TRBJ2-1; D is possibly TRBD2 (6 bases). CDR1 and CDR2 (germline): SEHNR, FQNEAQ (reference sequence). The CDR3 runs to 17 residues. The V gene lost 5 bases and the J gene lost 4 bases, with 21 bases spanning the gap. CDR3 sequence: CASSPAEGIGNYNEQFF. In DNA, the CDR3 is TGTGCCAGCAGCCCGGCGGAGGGCATCGGGAATTACAATGAGCAGTTCTTC.

This sequence joins TRBV12-3 or TRBV12-4 and TRBJ2-2, with TRBD2 identical over 10 bases. This CDR3 comprises 15 residues. V shed 4 bases, J shed 7 bases, and the junction held 6 bases outside the gene matches. CDR3 nucleotide sequence: TGTGCCAGCAGTTCAACTAGCGGGGAGCTCGGGGAGCTGTTTTTT. It is translated as CASSSTSGELGELFF.

CDR3 region: CSAFSGTSRSGAFF. CDR3 coding DNA: TGCAGTGCCTTCTCCGGGACGTCAAGATCGGGAGCTTTCTTT. The rearrangement joins TRBV20-1 to TRBJ1-1; the D gene is possibly TRBD1 (5 bases). The CDR3 loop spans 14 amino acids. The ends were cut back, 6 bases at V and 10 bases at J, with 24 bases in the middle. The germline gives CDR1 DFQATT, CDR2 SNEGSKA (reference sequence).

The chain uses TRBV4-3 and TRBJ1-4, with D perhaps matching TRBD1 (6 bases). The V gene's germline CDR1 is LGHNA and CDR2 YSLEER. The CDR3 is 15 residues long. Trimming cost V 2 bases and J 2 bases, with 9 bases left between them. The CDR3 region has the DNA TGCGCCAGCAGCCAACACAGGGTCACTAATGAAAAACTGTTTTTT. It is translated as CASSQHRVTNEKLFF.

This clonotype was seen a few times. The chain employs TRBV15 and TRBJ2-1; 12 bases align to TRBD1. V lost 3 bases to trimming and J lost 7 bases; unmatched junction nucleotides: 7. This CDR3 spans 16 amino acids. The germline V gene encodes CDR1 LNHNV and CDR2 YYDKDF (reference sequence). The DNA of the CDR3 is TGTGCCACCAGCAGGGACCCGGGACAGGGGGCTAATGAGCAGTTCTTC. Translated, it gives CATSRDPGQGANEQFF.

In DNA, the CDR3 is TGCAGTGCTAGTAGCCCGAGGGATTCCTTACGAGAGACCCAGTACTTC. This gives the protein CSASSPRDSLRETQYF. The chain carries TRBV20-1 and TRBJ2-5; TRBD2 might be the D (5 bases). Germline CDR1 is DFQATT and CDR2 is SNEGSKA (reference sequence). Trimming removed 3 bases at V and 4 bases at J, with 21 bases between. This CDR3 spans 16 amino acids.

This clonotype was counted a few times. This chain joins TRBV4-2 and TRBJ1-2; maybe TRBD1 (5 bases). Germline V CDR1 and CDR2: LGHNA, YNFKEQ. CDR3 length equals 14 residues. V was pared by 3 bases and J by 10 bases, with 18 bases between. The CDR3 protein is CASSQMEGTNPYTF. DNA of the CDR3: TGTGCCAGCAGCCAGATGGAAGGGACCAACCCCTACACCTTC.